This entry features one T cell receptor beta chain sequence. Its antigen remains unknown. A much larger clone differs by one base, so this may be a read error. Patients having uncontrolled infection, another autoimmune disease, pregnancy or lactation were not included. More than 9.5 ml fresh peripheral blood yielded the PBMCs. This entry belongs to a study of T cells in Graves' hyperthyroidism and ophthalmopathy. The CDR3 covers 14 residues. Between the trimmed V and J ends, which lost 0 bases and 4 bases, there was a span of 9 bases. The germline gives CDR1 MNHEY, CDR2 SVGAGI. Researchers amplified the TCR beta CDR3 regions from RNA transcripts. TCR CDR3 underwent first-round RT-PCR with the HTBI primer set. In TCRdb, the multiplex PCR reads were re-called with MiXCR into one record per CDR3 protein. The table shows some 620,000 distinct CDR3 sequences, with around 16% occurring only once. The study, taken as a whole, reports: A 13 V-J model separated ophthalmopathy from stable hyperthyroidism. Most thyroid clonotypes that were expanded above 0.001 also turned up in blood.

This TCR came from a woman aged 30 to 39 with Graves' hyperthyroidism. This sequence joins TRBV6-5 and TRBJ1-1; D remains unclear. Sequenced sample: blood. The CDR3: CASSYSRKVTEAFF. The CDR3 coding sequence is TGTGCCAGCAGTTACTCCCGGAAGGTCACTGAAGCTTTCTTT.